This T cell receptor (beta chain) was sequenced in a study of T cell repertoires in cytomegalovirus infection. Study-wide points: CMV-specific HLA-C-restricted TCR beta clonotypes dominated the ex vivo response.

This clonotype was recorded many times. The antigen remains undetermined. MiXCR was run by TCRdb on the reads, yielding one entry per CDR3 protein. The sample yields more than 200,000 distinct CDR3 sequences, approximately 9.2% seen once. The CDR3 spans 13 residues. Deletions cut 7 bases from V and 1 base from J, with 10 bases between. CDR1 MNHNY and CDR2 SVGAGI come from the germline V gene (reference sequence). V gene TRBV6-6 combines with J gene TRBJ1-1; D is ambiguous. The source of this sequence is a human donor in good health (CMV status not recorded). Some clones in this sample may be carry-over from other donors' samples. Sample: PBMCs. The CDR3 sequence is CASTIITNTEAFF. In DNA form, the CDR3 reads TGTGCCAGCACCATAATTACGAACACTGAAGCTTTCTTT.